Following are 23 T cell receptor beta chains from one sample sequenced in a study of shared clonotypes between healthy human individuals. Generated by immunoSEQ multiplex PCR, the TCRdb table keeps only in-frame clones and is missing some. This table holds approximately 640,000 clones, 90% found once. The sample was memory CD8+ T cells from PBMCs. Sample subset: CD45RO+ cells pooled with CCR7-negative TemRA cells. These receptors were taken from a man younger than 35 in good health. Some clones in this sample may be carry-over from other donors' samples.

The rearrangement links TRBV5-1 to TRBJ2-3; D unclear. Germline V lookup: CDR1 SGHRS, CDR2 YFSETQ. This CDR3 contains 12 residues. Trimming took 6 bases from V and 5 from J, leaving 10 bases between them. DNA of the CDR3: TGCGCCAGCATTGGCCCAGGAGATACGCAGTATTTT. It codes for CASIGPGDTQYF.

V and J are TRBV6-5 and TRBJ2-1, with unresolved D. Germline V lookup: CDR1 MNHEY, CDR2 SVGAGI. This CDR3 is built from 13 residues. V lost 5 bases and J 4 bases, leaving 9 bases between the germline ends. CDR3 coding DNA: TGTGCCAGCAGTAAGACTGAGTACAATGAGCAGTTCTTC. Its protein is CASSKTEYNEQFF.

The genes are TRBV19 and TRBJ2-7; maybe TRBD1 (5 bases). V was clipped by 9 bases and J by 3 bases, with 15 bases between them. The CDR3 is 13 amino acids. Germline lookup yields CDR1 LNHDA and CDR2 SQIVND (reference sequence). This CDR3 reads CARQQAILYEQYF. The CDR3 region has the DNA TGTGCCAGACAACAGGCGATCCTCTACGAGCAGTACTTC.

This clone was recorded once. The chain links TRBV29-1 to TRBJ2-7; D not resolved. The CDR3 is 13 amino acids. Trimming removed 0 bases at V and 7 bases at J, with 13 bases between. CDR1 SQVTM and CDR2 ANQGSEA come from the germline V gene. The CDR3 DNA reads as TGCAGCGTTGAAGAAGGCCCCGGGCCGGAGCAGTACTTC. The encoded protein is CSVEEGPGPEQYF.

This chain connects TRBV27 to TRBJ2-5; perhaps TRBD2 as D (5 bases). This CDR3 has 15 residues. Trimming took 8 bases from V and 1 from J, leaving 17 bases between them. Germline V lookup: CDR1 MNHEY, CDR2 SMNVEV (reference sequence). The CDR3 DNA sequence: TGTGCCAGCTCTCGAGCGGATACCCCCCAAGAGACCCAGTACTTC. It translates to CASSRADTPQETQYF.

The chain is built from TRBV4-1 and TRBJ2-3; no reliable D call. The CDR3 is 15 residues long. Trimming took off 0 bases at V and 2 bases at J, with 9 bases between the two ends. Germline loops: CDR1 MGHRA, CDR2 YSYEKL. CDR3 loop: CASSQESDPTDTQYF. The CDR3 nucleotides are TGCGCCAGCAGCCAAGAGTCGGACCCCACAGATACGCAGTATTTT.

On this clone: This sample includes further DNA sequences coding for the same CDR3. V usage is TRBV5-1 and J usage is TRBJ2-6; D is perhaps TRBD1 (5 bases). Per germline, CDR1 SGHRS and CDR2 YFSETQ. This CDR3 comprises 16 residues. V shed 4 bases and J shed 0 bases, with 11 bases lying between them. CDR3 in DNA: TGCGCCAGCAGCCCAGGAAGGGGCTCTGGGGCCAACGTCCTGACTTTC. Protein: CASSPGRGSGANVLTF.

V gene TRBV2 combines with J gene TRBJ2-3; 9 nucleotides align to TRBD2. CDR3 length: 15 residues. The ends lost 6 bases at V and 0 bases at J; junction bases unmatched: 4. Looked up from germline, CDR1 is SNHLY and CDR2 is FYNNEI. In nucleotides, the CDR3 is TGTGCCAGCAGGTCAACTAGCGGGAGCACAGATACGCAGTATTTT. This sequence encodes CASRSTSGSTDTQYF.

This clone was recorded only once. The gene calls are TRBV28 and TRBJ2-7, with 7 bases lining up with TRBD1. Germline assignment: CDR1 MDHEN and CDR2 SYDVKM. V lost 2 bases and J lost 0; bases outside the gene matches: 10. There are 17 residues in the CDR3. The CDR3 sequence: CASSLPLTGADSYEQYF. The CDR3 DNA reads as TGTGCCAGCAGTTTACCCCTTACAGGGGCCGACTCCTACGAGCAGTACTTC.

V usage is TRBV27 and J usage is TRBJ2-7, with D possibly matching TRBD2 (6 bases). The CDR3 has 16 residues. Between the trimmed V and J ends, which lost 1 base and 0 bases, there was a span of 13 bases. CDR1 and CDR2 (germline): MNHEY, SMNVEV (reference sequence). Written as DNA, the CDR3 is TGTGCCAGCAGTTTATTCTGGGGGGTAAACTCCTACGAGCAGTACTTC. This sequence encodes CASSLFWGVNSYEQYF.

This rearrangement joins TRBV12-5 to TRBJ2-1; tentative D call: TRBD1 (6 bases). Trimming shortened V by 2 bases and J by 5 bases, and 13 bases separated the two germline ends. The CDR3 has 15 residues. From germline, CDR1 is LGHNT and CDR2 FRNRAP. As DNA, the CDR3 is TGTGCTAGTGGTTTGAGTACGGACAGAGACAATGAGCAGTTCTTC. This gives the protein CASGLSTDRDNEQFF. Full variable domain (missing parts from reference TRBV12-5 and TRBJ2-1): DARVTQTPRHKVTEMGQEVTMRCQPILGHNTVFWYRQTMMQGLELLAYFRNRAPLDDSGMPKDRFSAEMPDATLATLKIQPSEPRDSAVYFCASGLSTDRDNEQFFGPGTRLTVL.

The J gene is TRBJ2-1, the V gene TRBV28, with D maybe TRBD2 (7 bases). V lost 2 bases and J lost 10, with 18 bases in between. The germline V gene has CDR1 MDHEN and CDR2 SYDVKM. The CDR3 totals 15 residues. The CDR3 nucleotides are TGTGCCAGCAGTTTAAGGGGGAGGGCCCCGGGGGAGCAGTTCTTC. Amino acid sequence: CASSLRGRAPGEQFF.

The CDR3 bases are TGTGCCAGCACCGGGACTAGCACAGATACGCAGTATTTT. It is translated as CASTGTSTDTQYF. The V gene is TRBV7-9, the J gene TRBJ2-3, with D perhaps matching TRBD2 (6 bases). Trimming took 7 bases from V and 0 from J, leaving 8 bases between them. This CDR3 is 13 amino acids long. Germline values: CDR1 SEHNR, CDR2 FQNEAQ (reference sequence). Full variable domain (outside the CDR3, taken from reference TRBV7-9 and TRBJ2-3): DTGVSQNPRHKITKRGQNVTFRCDPISEHNRLYWYRQTLGQGPEFLTYFQNEAQLEKSRLLSDRFSAERPKGSFSTLEIQRTEQGDSAMYLCASTGTSTDTQYFGPGTRLTVL.

The V gene is TRBV5-4, the J gene TRBJ1-2, with D perhaps TRBD1 (5 bases). Germline V gene sequence: CDR1 SGHNT, CDR2 YYREEE (reference sequence). This CDR3 is 15 amino acids long. V shed 3 bases and J shed 0 bases, with 12 bases lying between them. CDR3 sequence (DNA): TGTGCCAGCAGCTCGCTACCGACAGCTAACTATGGCTACACCTTC. As protein: CASSSLPTANYGYTF.

The chain employs TRBV15 and TRBJ2-1; D ambiguous. This CDR3 spans 14 amino acids. The V and J ends lost 1 base and 2 bases respectively, with 6 bases between them. Germline V gene lookup returns CDR1 LNHNV and CDR2 YYDKDF (reference sequence). Here the CDR3 DNA reads TGTGCCACCAGCAGAGTGACGGCCTACAATGAGCAGTTCTTC. Translation gives CATSRVTAYNEQFF.

This clone was detected once. V usage is TRBV6-1 and J usage is TRBJ1-2, with D maybe TRBD1 (5 bases). Germline values: CDR1 MNHNS, CDR2 SASEGT. The CDR3 has 18 residues. V was shortened by 1 base and J by 4 bases, with 22 bases between the two germline ends. The CDR3 DNA is TGTGCCAGCAGTGAAGTGTCGGGACTCCATTTTCGGGGCTATGGCTACACCTTC. Its protein is CASSEVSGLHFRGYGYTF.

This clone was counted between two and nine times. The rearrangement links TRBV5-4 to TRBJ1-4, with a weak D call TRBD1 (5 bases). The CDR3 has 15 amino acids. Trimming stripped 2 bases from V and 4 bases from J, with 12 bases between. Germline V gene data show CDR1 as SGHNT and CDR2 as YYREEE (reference sequence). The CDR3: CASSLTTEVNEKLFF. As DNA, the CDR3 is TGTGCCAGCAGCTTAACGACAGAAGTTAATGAAAAACTGTTTTTT.

The chain carries TRBV4-1 and TRBJ2-4; tentatively, D is TRBD1 or TRBD2 (6 bases each). Per germline, CDR1 MGHRA and CDR2 YSYEKL. V lost 0 bases, J lost 12 bases, and 12 bases lay in between. The CDR3 is made up of 13 amino acids. CDR3 nucleotide sequence: TGCGCCAGCAGCCAAGAAGCGCGGGACAATCAGTACTTC. Its protein product is CASSQEARDNQYF.

The V call is TRBV18, the J call TRBJ2-7, with D perhaps being TRBD1 or TRBD2 (6 bases each). Germline assignment: CDR1 KGHSH and CDR2 LQKENI. CDR3 length: 15 amino acids. With 3 bases removed from V and 6 bases from J, the gap between germline ends came to 18 bases. The CDR3 protein is CASSPGHQSSVEQYF. CDR3 nucleotide sequence: TGTGCCAGCTCACCGGGACACCAGTCTAGCGTCGAGCAGTACTTC. Full variable domain (rest looked up from reference TRBV18 and TRBJ2-7): NAGVMQNPRHLVRRRGQEARLRCSPMKGHSHVYWYRQLPEEGLKFMVYLQKENIIDESGMPKERFSAEFPKEGPSILRIQQVVRGDSAAYFCASSPGHQSSVEQYFGPGTRLTVT.

The gene calls are TRBV11-2 and TRBJ1-1; D perhaps matches TRBD1 (5 bases). The germline V and J ends were trimmed by 0 bases and 1 base, with 9 bases remaining between them. There are 15 residues in the CDR3. Per the germline V gene, CDR1 is SGHAT and CDR2 is FQNNGV. The CDR3 DNA sequence: TGTGCCAGCAGCTTAGATTGGGGGTCGAACACTGAAGCTTTCTTT. Amino acid sequence: CASSLDWGSNTEAFF.

This sequence joins TRBV28 and TRBJ2-1, with D possibly matching TRBD2 (5 bases). The CDR3 covers 16 residues. The V gene lost 5 bases and the J gene lost 4 bases, with 18 bases spanning the gap. Looked up from germline, CDR1 is MDHEN and CDR2 is SYDVKM. The CDR3 coding sequence is TGTGCCAGCAGTCCCGTTGCGGGCGAGACTTACAATGAGCAGTTCTTC. Its protein product is CASSPVAGETYNEQFF.

The chain recombines TRBV7-6 with TRBJ2-1; 13 bases map to TRBD2. V was pared by 5 bases and J by 2 bases, with 6 bases of the junction left unmatched. Germline assignment: CDR1 SGHVS and CDR2 FNYEAQ. The CDR3 length is 17 residues. As DNA, the CDR3 is TGTGCCAGCAGCGGAATGACTAGCGGGAGGCCCTACAATGAGCAGTTCTTC. Protein product: CASSGMTSGRPYNEQFF.

The CDR3 region has the DNA TGTGCCAGCAGTTACTCGTGGAGGGAGGACTACAATGAGCAGTTCTTC. Its protein is CASSYSWREDYNEQFF. The chain combines TRBV6-6 with TRBJ2-1, with D possibly TRBD2 on 6 matching bases. The V and J ends lost 0 bases and 3 bases respectively, with 12 bases between them. The CDR3 has 16 amino acids. The germline gives CDR1 MNHNY, CDR2 SVGAGI (reference sequence).